The next 6 T cell receptor beta chains were all read from a single sample in a study of cytomegalovirus exposure and HLA in healthy donors. Method: immunoSEQ multiplex PCR; TCRdb's copy keeps in-frame clones and lacks some. The table has approximately 160,000 clones, under 95% seen once; the top ten hold 3%. Sequenced material: PBMCs. Receptors were obtained from a woman aged 18-29 years in good health and CMV-seropositive.

The chain uses TRBV30 and TRBJ1-1, with a tentative D call TRBD1 (6 bases). CDR3 length: 13 residues. The V gene's germline CDR1 is GTSNPN and CDR2 SVGIG (reference sequence). Trimming took 2 bases from V and 4 from J, leaving 11 bases between them. The chain's CDR3 is CAWSHRVSTEAFF. CDR3 nucleotides: TGTGCCTGGAGTCACAGGGTAAGCACTGAAGCTTTCTTT.

The CDR3 region is CSVVSGGGKGSPTGELFF. CDR3 nucleotide sequence: TGCAGCGTTGTTAGCGGTGGGGGGAAGGGGTCACCCACCGGGGAGCTGTTTTTT. V is TRBV29-1 and J is TRBJ2-2; D may be TRBD2 (6 bases). Germline values: CDR1 SQVTM, CDR2 ANQGSEA. V was cut by 4 bases and J by 4 bases, with 25 bases left in between. The CDR3 runs 18 residues.

The rearrangement joins TRBV4-3 to TRBJ2-1, with 14 positions matching TRBD2. The germline V gene has CDR1 LGHNA and CDR2 YSLEER. This CDR3 is built from 19 residues. J gave up 2 bases and V 0 bases, and 6 bases lay outside the gene matches. CDR3 sequence: CASSQDGTSGSPTYNEQFF. The CDR3 DNA is TGCGCCAGCAGCCAAGATGGGACTAGCGGGAGTCCCACCTACAATGAGCAGTTCTTC.

This chain joins TRBV5-6 and TRBJ1-4, with D perhaps matching TRBD1 (6 bases). This CDR3 contains 16 residues. CDR1 and CDR2 from the germline V gene are SGHDT and YYEEEE. V gave up 1 base and J gave up 8 bases, with 18 bases separating them. The CDR3: CASSLRSEGTGEKLFF. The CDR3 bases are TGTGCCAGCAGCTTGCGTTCCGAGGGCACAGGGGAAAAACTGTTTTTT.

J is TRBJ1-5 and V is TRBV4-2; 9 bases are a match to TRBD1. Germline CDR1 reads LGHNA; CDR2 reads YNFKEQ. Unmatched junction bases numbered 8, after V lost 1 base and J lost 4 bases. CDR3 length: 17 amino acids. The CDR3 spells CASSQVDRGLVNQPQHF. The CDR3 region has the DNA TGTGCCAGCAGCCAAGTAGACAGGGGGTTAGTAAATCAGCCCCAGCATTTT.

This chain uses TRBV9 with TRBJ2-1, with a tentative D call TRBD2 (6 bases). The V end was cut by 0 bases, the J end by 5 bases, with 12 bases between. Germline assignment: CDR1 SGDLS and CDR2 YYNGEE. This CDR3 is built from 15 residues. The CDR3 region is CASSVGGRDDNEQFF. CDR3 nucleotides: TGTGCCAGCAGCGTAGGAGGGCGGGACGACAATGAGCAGTTCTTC.